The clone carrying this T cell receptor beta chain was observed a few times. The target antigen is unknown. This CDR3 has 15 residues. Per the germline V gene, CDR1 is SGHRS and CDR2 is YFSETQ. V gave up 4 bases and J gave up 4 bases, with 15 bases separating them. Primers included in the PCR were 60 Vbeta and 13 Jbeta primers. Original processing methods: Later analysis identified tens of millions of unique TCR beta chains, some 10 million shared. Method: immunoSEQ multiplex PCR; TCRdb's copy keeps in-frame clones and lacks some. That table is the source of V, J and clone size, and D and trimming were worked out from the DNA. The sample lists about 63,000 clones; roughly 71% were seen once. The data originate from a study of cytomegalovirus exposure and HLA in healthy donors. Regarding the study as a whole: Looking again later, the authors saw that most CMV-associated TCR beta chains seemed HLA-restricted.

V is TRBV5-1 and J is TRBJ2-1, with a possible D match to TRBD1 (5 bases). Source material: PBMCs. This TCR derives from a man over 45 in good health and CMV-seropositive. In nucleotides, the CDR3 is TGCGCCAGCAGCGTTCGAGTATCAGGGTACAATGAGCAGTTCTTC. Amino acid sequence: CASSVRVSGYNEQFF.